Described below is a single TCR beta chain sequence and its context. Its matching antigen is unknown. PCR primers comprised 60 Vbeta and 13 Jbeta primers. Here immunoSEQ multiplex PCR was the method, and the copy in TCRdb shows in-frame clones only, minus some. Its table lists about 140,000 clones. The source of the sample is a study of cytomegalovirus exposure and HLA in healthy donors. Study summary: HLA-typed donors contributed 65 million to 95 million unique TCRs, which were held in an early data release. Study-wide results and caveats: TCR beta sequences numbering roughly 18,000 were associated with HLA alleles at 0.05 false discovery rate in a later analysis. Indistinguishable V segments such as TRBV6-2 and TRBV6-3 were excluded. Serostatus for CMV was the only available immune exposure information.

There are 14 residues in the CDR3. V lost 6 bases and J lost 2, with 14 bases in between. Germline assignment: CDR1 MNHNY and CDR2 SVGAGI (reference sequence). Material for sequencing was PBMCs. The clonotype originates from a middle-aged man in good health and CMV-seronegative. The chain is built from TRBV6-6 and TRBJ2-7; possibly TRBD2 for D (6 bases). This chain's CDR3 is CASSPRDSTYEQYF. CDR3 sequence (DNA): TGTGCCAGCAGCCCCCGGGACTCGACCTACGAGCAGTACTTC.